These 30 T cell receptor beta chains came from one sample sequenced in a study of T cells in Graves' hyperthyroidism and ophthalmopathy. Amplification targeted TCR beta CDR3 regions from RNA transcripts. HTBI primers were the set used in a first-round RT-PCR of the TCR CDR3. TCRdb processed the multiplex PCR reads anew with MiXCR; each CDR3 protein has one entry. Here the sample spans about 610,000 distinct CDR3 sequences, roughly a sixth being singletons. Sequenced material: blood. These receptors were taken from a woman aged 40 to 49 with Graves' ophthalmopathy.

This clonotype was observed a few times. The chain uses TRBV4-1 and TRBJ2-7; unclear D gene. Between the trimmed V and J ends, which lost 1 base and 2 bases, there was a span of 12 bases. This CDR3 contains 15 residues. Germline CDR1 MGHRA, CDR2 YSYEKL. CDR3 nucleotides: TGCGCCAGCAGCCAAGTCTTTTTTCCTGCCTACGAGCAGTACTTC. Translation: CASSQVFFPAYEQYF.

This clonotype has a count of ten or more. The CDR3: CACVKGMGNTIYF. The CDR3 DNA follows: TGTGCCTGTGTAAAAGGGATGGGAAACACCATATATTTT. This chain links TRBV30 with TRBJ1-3, with no clear D. In germline, CDR1 is GTSNPN, CDR2 SVGIG (reference sequence). The V gene lost 6 bases and the J gene lost 4 bases, with 13 bases spanning the gap. The CDR3 is 13 residues long.

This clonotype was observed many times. The CDR3 region is CASSLPGTGYQPQHF. The CDR3 coding sequence is TGTGCCAGCAGTTTACCTGGGACAGGGTATCAGCCCCAGCATTTT. The J gene is TRBJ1-5, the V gene TRBV12-3 or TRBV12-4, with TRBD1 identical over 9 bases. The CDR3 sequence is 15 residues long. Losses at the gene ends were 2 bases for V and 5 bases for J; bases not matched to a gene: 4.

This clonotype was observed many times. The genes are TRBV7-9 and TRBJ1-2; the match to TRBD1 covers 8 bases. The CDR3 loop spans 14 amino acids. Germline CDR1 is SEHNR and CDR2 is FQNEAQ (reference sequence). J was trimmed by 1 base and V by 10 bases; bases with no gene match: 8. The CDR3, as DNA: TGTGCCACCGACCGGGACAGGATTAACTATGGCTACACCTTC. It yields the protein CATDRDRINYGYTF.

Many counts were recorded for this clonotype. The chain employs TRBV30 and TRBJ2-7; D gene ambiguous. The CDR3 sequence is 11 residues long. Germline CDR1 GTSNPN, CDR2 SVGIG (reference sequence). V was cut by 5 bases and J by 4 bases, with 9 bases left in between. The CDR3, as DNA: TGTGCCTGGGGGTCCGTATACGAGCAGTACTTC. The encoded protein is CAWGSVYEQYF.

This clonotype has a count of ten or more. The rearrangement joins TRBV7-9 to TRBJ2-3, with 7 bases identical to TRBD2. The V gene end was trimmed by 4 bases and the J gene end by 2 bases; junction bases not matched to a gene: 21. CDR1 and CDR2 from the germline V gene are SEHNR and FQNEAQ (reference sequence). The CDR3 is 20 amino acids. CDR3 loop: CASSSPLATSAGDLTDTQYF. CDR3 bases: TGTGCCAGCAGCTCCCCTTTAGCTACTTCGGCGGGGGACCTCACAGATACGCAGTATTTT.

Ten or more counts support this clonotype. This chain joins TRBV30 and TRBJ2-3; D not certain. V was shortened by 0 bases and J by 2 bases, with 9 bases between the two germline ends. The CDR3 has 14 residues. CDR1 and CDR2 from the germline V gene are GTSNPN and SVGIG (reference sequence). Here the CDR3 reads CAWSVFWNTDTQYF. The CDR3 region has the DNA TGTGCCTGGAGTGTGTTTTGGAACACAGATACGCAGTATTTT. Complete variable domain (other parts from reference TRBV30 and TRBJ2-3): SQTIHQWPATLVQPVGSPLSLECTVEGTSNPNLYWYRQAAGRGLQLLFYSVGIGQISSEVPQNLSASRPQDRQFILSSKKLLLSDSGFYLCAWSVFWNTDTQYFGPGTRLTVL.

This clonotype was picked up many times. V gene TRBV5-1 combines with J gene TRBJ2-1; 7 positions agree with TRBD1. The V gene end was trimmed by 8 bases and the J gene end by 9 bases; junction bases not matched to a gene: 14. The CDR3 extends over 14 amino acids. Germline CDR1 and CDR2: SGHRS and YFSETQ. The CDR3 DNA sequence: TGCGCCAGTCCCCTCGGACTCAACAGGGGTGAGCAGTTCTTC. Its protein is CASPLGLNRGEQFF.

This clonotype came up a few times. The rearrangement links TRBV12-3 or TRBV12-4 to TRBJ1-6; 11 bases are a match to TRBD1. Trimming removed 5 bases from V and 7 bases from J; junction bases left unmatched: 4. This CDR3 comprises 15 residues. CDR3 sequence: CASSTRTGGNSPLHF. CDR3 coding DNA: TGTGCCAGCAGTACCCGGACAGGGGGCAATTCACCCCTCCACTTT.

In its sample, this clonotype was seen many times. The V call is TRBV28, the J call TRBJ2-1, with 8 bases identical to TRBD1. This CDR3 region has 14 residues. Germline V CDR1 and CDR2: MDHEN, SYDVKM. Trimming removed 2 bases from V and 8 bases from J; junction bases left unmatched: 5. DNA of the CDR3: TGTGCCAGCAGTTTAGTACAGGGGGGAGATGAGCAGTTCTTC. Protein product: CASSLVQGGDEQFF.

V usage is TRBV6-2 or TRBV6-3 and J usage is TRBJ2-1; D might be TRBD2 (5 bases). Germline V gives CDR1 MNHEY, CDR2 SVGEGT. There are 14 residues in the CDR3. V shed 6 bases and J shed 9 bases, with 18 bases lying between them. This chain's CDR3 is CASRDSTSSGEQFF. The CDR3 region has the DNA TGTGCCAGCAGGGACTCCACCTCGAGTGGTGAGCAGTTCTTC.

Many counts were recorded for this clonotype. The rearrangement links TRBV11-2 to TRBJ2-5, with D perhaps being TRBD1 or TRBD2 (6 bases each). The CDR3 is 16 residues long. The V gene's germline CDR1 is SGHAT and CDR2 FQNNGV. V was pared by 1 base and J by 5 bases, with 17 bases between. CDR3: CASSLAPTRGYETQYF. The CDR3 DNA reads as TGTGCCAGCAGCTTAGCCCCGACTAGGGGGTATGAGACCCAGTACTTC.

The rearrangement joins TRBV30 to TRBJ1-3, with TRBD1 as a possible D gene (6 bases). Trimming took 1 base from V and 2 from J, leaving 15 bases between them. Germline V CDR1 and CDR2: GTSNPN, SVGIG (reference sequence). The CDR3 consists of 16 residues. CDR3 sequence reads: CAWSGPYRAPGNTIYF. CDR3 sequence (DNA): TGTGCCTGGAGTGGCCCTTACAGGGCCCCTGGAAACACCATATATTTT.

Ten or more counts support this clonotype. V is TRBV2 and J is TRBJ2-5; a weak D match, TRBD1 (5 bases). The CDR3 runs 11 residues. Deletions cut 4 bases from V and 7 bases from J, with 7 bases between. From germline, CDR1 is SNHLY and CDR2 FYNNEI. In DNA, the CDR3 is TGTGCCAGCAGTGGACAGTCGACCCAGTACTTC. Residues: CASSGQSTQYF.

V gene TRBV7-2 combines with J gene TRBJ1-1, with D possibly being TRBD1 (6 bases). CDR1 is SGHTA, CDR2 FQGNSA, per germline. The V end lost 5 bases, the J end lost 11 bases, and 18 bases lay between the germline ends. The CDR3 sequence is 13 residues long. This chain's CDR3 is CASSPSQGFGAFF. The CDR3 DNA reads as TGTGCCAGCAGCCCCAGCCAGGGGTTTGGGGCTTTCTTT.

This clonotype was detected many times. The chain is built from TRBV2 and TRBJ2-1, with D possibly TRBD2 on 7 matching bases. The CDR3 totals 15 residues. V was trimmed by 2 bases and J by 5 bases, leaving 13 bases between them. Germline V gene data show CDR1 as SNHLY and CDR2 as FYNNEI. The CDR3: CASSEHSGDNNEQFF. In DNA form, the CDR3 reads TGTGCCAGCAGTGAACACAGCGGGGACAACAATGAGCAGTTCTTC.

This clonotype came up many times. CDR3 DNA sequence: TGTGCCAGCAGCCTCCCAAGCACAGGGGGCACAGATACGCAGTATTTT. Its translation: CASSLPSTGGTDTQYF. V and J are TRBV3-1 and TRBJ2-3; 7 nucleotides line up with TRBD1. The CDR3 consists of 16 residues. The junction had 8 bases not matched to a gene; V was cut back by 4 bases and J by 1 base. Germline values: CDR1 LGHDT, CDR2 YNNKEL (reference sequence).

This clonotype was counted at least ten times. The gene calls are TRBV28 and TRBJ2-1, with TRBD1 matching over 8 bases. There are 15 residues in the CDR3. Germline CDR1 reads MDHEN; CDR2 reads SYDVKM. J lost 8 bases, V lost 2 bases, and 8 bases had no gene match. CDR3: CASSLHTGGRDEQFF. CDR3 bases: TGTGCCAGCAGTTTACACACAGGGGGACGCGATGAGCAGTTCTTC.

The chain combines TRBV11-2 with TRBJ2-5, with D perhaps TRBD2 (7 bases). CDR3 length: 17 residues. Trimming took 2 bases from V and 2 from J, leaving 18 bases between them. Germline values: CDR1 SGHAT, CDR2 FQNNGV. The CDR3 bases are TGTGCCAGCAGCTTACAGGTCCGGGGGGCCGAGCAAGAGACCCAGTACTTC. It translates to CASSLQVRGAEQETQYF.

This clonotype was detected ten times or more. CDR3 sequence (DNA): TGCAGTGCTAGTCAGGGAGACATGAACACTGAAGCTTTCTTT. It yields the protein CSASQGDMNTEAFF. V usage is TRBV20-1 and J usage is TRBJ1-1, with D possibly being TRBD1 (5 bases). The germline CDR1 and CDR2 sequences are DFQATT and SNEGSKA (reference sequence). CDR3 length equals 14 residues. V was shortened by 3 bases and J by 0 bases, with 11 bases between the two germline ends.

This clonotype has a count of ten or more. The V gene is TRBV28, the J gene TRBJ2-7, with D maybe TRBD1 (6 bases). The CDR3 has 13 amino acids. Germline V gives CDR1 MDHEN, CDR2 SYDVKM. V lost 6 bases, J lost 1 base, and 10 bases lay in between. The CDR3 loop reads CASRKDRSYEQYF. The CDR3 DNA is TGTGCCAGCAGAAAGGACAGATCCTACGAGCAGTACTTC.

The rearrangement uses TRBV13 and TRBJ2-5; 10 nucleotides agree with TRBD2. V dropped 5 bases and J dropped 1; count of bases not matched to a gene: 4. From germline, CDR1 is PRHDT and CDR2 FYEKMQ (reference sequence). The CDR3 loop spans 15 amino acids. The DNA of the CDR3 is TGTGCCAGCAGCACCCGGACTAGCGGCCAAGAGACCCAGTACTTC. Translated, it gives CASSTRTSGQETQYF. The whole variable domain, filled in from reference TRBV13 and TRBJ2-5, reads AAGVIQSPRHLIKEKRETATLKCYPIPRHDTVYWYQQGPGQDPQFLISFYEKMQSDKGSIPDRFSAQQFSDYHSELNMSSLELGDSALYFCASSTRTSGQETQYFGPGTRLLVL.

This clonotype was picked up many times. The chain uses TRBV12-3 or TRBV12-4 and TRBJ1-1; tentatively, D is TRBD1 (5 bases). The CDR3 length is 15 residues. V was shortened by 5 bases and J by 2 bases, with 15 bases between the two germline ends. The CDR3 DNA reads TGTGCCAGCAGTGCCTCCGGGACGGGAAACACTGAAGCTTTCTTT. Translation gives CASSASGTGNTEAFF.

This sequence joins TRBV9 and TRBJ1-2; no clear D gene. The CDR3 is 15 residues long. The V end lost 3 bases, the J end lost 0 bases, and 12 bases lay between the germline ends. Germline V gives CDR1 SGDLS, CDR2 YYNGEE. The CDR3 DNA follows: TGTGCCAGCAGCGGAGACCGGGGAGCTAACTATGGCTACACCTTC. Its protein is CASSGDRGANYGYTF.

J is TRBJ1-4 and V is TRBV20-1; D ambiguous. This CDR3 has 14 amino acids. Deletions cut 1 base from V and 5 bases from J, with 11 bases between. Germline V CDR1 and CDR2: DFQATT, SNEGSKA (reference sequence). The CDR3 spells CSARALDQNEKLFF. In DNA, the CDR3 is TGCAGTGCTAGAGCCCTGGACCAGAATGAAAAACTGTTTTTT.

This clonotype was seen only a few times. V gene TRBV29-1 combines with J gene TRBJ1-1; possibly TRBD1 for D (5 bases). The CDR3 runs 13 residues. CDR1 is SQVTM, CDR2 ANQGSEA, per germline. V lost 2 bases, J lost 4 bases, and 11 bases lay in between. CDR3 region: CSVERGGATEAFF. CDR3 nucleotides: TGCAGCGTTGAACGGGGAGGGGCCACTGAAGCTTTCTTT.

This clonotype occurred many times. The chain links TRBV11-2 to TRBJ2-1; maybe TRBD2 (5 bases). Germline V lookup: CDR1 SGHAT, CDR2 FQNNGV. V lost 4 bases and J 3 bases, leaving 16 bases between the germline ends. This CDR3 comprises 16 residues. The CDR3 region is CASSSPTRVGYNEQFF. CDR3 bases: TGTGCCAGCAGCTCCCCGACGCGGGTTGGCTACAATGAGCAGTTCTTC.

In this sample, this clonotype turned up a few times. The CDR3 sequence: CATSRVGVATGELFF. CDR3 nucleotide sequence: TGTGCCACCAGCAGAGTGGGAGTAGCGACCGGGGAGCTGTTTTTT. This chain joins TRBV15 and TRBJ2-2; D is possibly TRBD2 (5 bases). The CDR3 runs to 15 residues. CDR1 and CDR2 (germline): LNHNV, YYDKDF (reference sequence). Deletions cut 1 base from V and 5 bases from J, with 11 bases between.

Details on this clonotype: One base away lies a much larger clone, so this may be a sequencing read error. In DNA, the CDR3 is TGCAGTGCTAGAGACCCCGGCGGGGTAGAGGCCCAGTACTTC. This gives the protein CSARDPGGVEAQYF. The V gene is TRBV20-1, the J gene TRBJ2-5; D may be TRBD2 (6 bases). Germline CDR1 reads DFQATT; CDR2 reads SNEGSKA (reference sequence). This CDR3 is built from 14 residues.

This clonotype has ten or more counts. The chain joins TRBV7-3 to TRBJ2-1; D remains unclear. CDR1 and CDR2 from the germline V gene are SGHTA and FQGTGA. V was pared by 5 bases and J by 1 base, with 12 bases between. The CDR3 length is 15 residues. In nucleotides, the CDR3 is TGTGCCAGCAGCGCGGACGGGCAGTCCTACAATGAGCAGTTCTTC. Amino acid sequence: CASSADGQSYNEQFF. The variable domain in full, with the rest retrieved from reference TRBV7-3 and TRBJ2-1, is GAGVSQTPSNKVTEKGKYVELRCDPISGHTALYWYRQSLGQGPEFLIYFQGTGAADDSGLPNDRFFAVRPEGSVSTLKIQRTERGDSAVYLCASSADGQSYNEQFFGPGTRLTVL.